The present T cell receptor (beta chain) was sequenced within a study of cytomegalovirus exposure and HLA in healthy donors. Study results and limitations: The classifier, whose performance was assessed in both the original and validation cohorts, reportedly diagnosed cytomegalovirus status with high specificity and sensitivity. The authors later found most CMV-associated TCR beta chains appeared HLA-restricted. Listed as cytomegalovirus-associated were about 160 TCR beta chains.

The PCR had 60 Vbeta and 13 Jbeta primers. The repertoire was sequenced with immunoSEQ multiplex PCR; TCRdb's copy has only in-frame clones and lacks some. This table holds more than 120,000 clones, roughly 76% found once. The CDR3 totals 13 residues. The germline gives CDR1 SQVTM, CDR2 ANQGSEA. V gave up 6 bases and J gave up 3 bases, with 15 bases separating them. As regards this clone: What it binds is not known.

The chain has TRBV29-1 and TRBJ2-7; possibly TRBD2 for D (7 bases). The specimen was PBMCs. The TCR originated in a woman aged 25 to 39 in good health and CMV-seronegative. The CDR3 region is CSVSQGRDYEQYF. CDR3 sequence (DNA): TGCAGCGTGAGCCAGGGGAGGGACTACGAGCAGTACTTC.